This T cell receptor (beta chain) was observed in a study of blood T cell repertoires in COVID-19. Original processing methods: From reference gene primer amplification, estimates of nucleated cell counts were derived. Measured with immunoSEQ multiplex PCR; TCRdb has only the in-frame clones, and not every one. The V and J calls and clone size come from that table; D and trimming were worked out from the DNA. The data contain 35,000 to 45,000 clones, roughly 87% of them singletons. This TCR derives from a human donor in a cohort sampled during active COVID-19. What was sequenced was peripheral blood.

The CDR3 loop reads CASSLDIRDHEQYF. The CDR3, as DNA: TGTGCCAGCAGCTTAGATATCAGGGATCACGAGCAGTACTTC. The chain combines TRBV11-2 with TRBJ2-7; D may be TRBD1 (5 bases). Trimming removed 0 bases from V and 5 bases from J, with 11 bases in between. Per the germline V gene, CDR1 is SGHAT and CDR2 is FQNNGV. CDR3 size: 14 residues.